This T cell receptor (beta chain) is drawn from a study of shared clonotypes between healthy human individuals. At the level of the study: Donor composition was a couple of women and a few men, aged 18 to 49. CD8 memory received one plate per donor, CD8 naive two, CD4 memory three and CD4 naive three. Overall study results and limits: Compared with clonotypes that all four donors shared, non-shared clonotypes had lower generation probabilities. Sampling involved blood alone; tissue repertoires likely differ.

The CDR3 spans 10 residues. Germline V gene data show CDR1 as DFQATT and CDR2 as SNEGSKA (reference sequence). V lost 5 bases, J lost 5 bases, and 6 bases lay in between. Libraries were prepared by immunoSEQ multiplex PCR; TCRdb keeps only in-frame clonotypes and omits some of them. The table has over 2 million clones, 85% to 95% seen once. Worth noting for this clone: Its antigen is not known. Other DNA sequences within the sample encode an identical CDR3.

The sequenced sample was naive CD4+ T cells sorted from blood. Subset reported: CD45RA+ positively selected. This TCR was sampled from a man between 18 and 35 years old in good health. The chain is built from TRBV20-1 and TRBJ2-5; D may be TRBD1 or TRBD2 (5 bases each). The CDR3: CSAWGETQYF. The DNA of the CDR3 is TGCAGTGCTTGGGGGGAGACCCAGTACTTC.